These T cell receptor beta chains were read from a single sample in a study of blood T cell repertoires in COVID-19. TCRdb's copy holds only in-frame clones and misses some; the assay was immunoSEQ multiplex PCR. The sample has about 150,000 clones, approximately 80% seen once. Sequencing input: peripheral blood. The receptor source for this set is a woman in her sixties with COVID-19, enrolled during active disease. CDR3s include the opening cysteine and the closing phenylalanine or tryptophan. A D gene is named only where the DNA matches it firmly.

v_call d_call cdr3_aa
TRBV27 TRBD1 CASRGQIYNEQFF
TRBV9 . CASSANREEQFF
TRBV6-6 . CASSQTQNYGYTF
TRBV7-8 TRBD1 CASSFRDRGSNQPQHF
TRBV14 . CASSQGRGGQHF
TRBV11-1 . CASSITRNTEAFF
TRBV11-3 TRBD1 CASSFGTGQGTDTQYF
TRBV19 . CASSIGGGKYTEAFF
TRBV10-2 . CASSLGWEQPQHF
TRBV9 . CASSVGSGYGYTF
TRBV4-1 TRBD1 CASSQEETGGDQPQHF
TRBV30 . CAGGANTIYF
TRBV6-1 TRBD1 CASSEGTGVTGELFF
TRBV7-2 . CASSDRGRVEETQYF
TRBV30 TRBD1 CAWSGTGAQMETQYF
TRBV10-1 TRBD2 CASSEDSLAEANEQFF
TRBV6-5 . CASSRTGRTYYEQYF
TRBV6-5 . CAARQVVHEQYF
TRBV11-2 . CASSTTVKGETQYF
TRBV21-1 . CASSKEAQQDGSPLHF
TRBV6-5 . CASSYRAGDIETQYF
TRBV3-1/TRBV3-2 . CASSPTSPTGGHGNTIYF
TRBV14 . CASSQVRETQYF
TRBV7-8 TRBD1 CASRIDRAVRSTGELFF
TRBV18 TRBD2 CASSPPLRLAANTDTQYF
TRBV2 TRBD2 CASSATSGRGSDTQYF
TRBV7-6 TRBD2 CASSSRLAGVGFYEQYF